This T cell receptor (beta chain) is from a study of blood T cell repertoires in COVID-19. As for the study in general: Collection of acute and convalescent COVID-19 samples took place in the United States, Italy and Spain. Nucleic acid was either cDNA or gDNA, and it came from T cells, B-cell-depleted T cells, or PBMCs.

Original data processing: It was from reference gene primer amplification that nucleated cell counts were estimated. Clones were read by immunoSEQ multiplex PCR, and TCRdb kept only the in-frame ones, dropping some. Clonal size and the V and J genes are those of that table, whereas D and trimming came from the DNA. The sample has about 210,000 clones, 75% to 85% seen once. The V segment lost 5 bases and the J segment 5 bases; nucleotides outside the gene matches: 9. Germline CDR1 and CDR2: SGHTA and FQGTGA. This CDR3 region has 15 residues. This receptor was identified in a man between 50 and 59 years old with active or convalescent COVID-19. The sequencing sample was made of peripheral blood. The genes are TRBV7-3 and TRBJ2-5, with 9 bases that match TRBD2. The CDR3 DNA is TGTGCCAGCAGCCCCTCCGGCGGGGGGGAGGAGACCCAGTACTTC. Its translation: CASSPSGGGEETQYF.